This entry lists 27 T cell receptor beta chains sequenced from one sample in a study of blood T cell repertoires in COVID-19. Data came from immunoSEQ multiplex PCR; TCRdb stores just in-frame clones and leaves some out. The sample contains around 270,000 clones, approximately 92% of which appear only once. Sequencing was performed on peripheral blood. The origin of the receptors is a person aged 18-29 years with COVID-19, enrolled during active disease.

V and J are TRBV10-3 and TRBJ1-4; weak D call: TRBD1 (5 bases). V lost 3 bases and J lost 0, with 17 bases in between. CDR3 length: 18 amino acids. Germline-derived CDR1 and CDR2 are ENHRY and SYGVKD. CDR3 region: CAISDLPGLNATNEKLFF. The CDR3 DNA is TGTGCCATCAGTGACCTACCGGGACTCAACGCAACTAATGAAAAACTGTTTTTT.

The CDR3 reads CASSHRRSGQDSPLHF. Written as DNA, the CDR3 is TGTGCCAGTAGTCATAGAAGATCAGGCCAGGATTCACCCCTCCACTTT. This chain links TRBV19 with TRBJ1-6; D unresolved. The germline V gene has CDR1 LNHDA and CDR2 SQIVND (reference sequence). The CDR3 covers 16 residues. Trimming left V 5 bases short and J 8 bases short, with 19 bases between.

The chain is built from TRBV4-1 and TRBJ1-5, with D uncertain. V lost 0 bases, J lost 6 bases, and 6 bases lay in between. Germline CDR1 is MGHRA and CDR2 is YSYEKL. This CDR3 has 13 amino acids. CDR3 region: CASSQDPGQPQHF. The DNA of the CDR3 is TGCGCCAGCAGCCAAGATCCCGGTCAGCCCCAGCATTTT.

Concerning this clone: Other nucleotide sequences in the sample specify the same CDR3. The rearrangement uses TRBV13 and TRBJ2-7; D uncertain. The CDR3 length is 12 residues. V shed 0 bases and J shed 5 bases, with 5 bases lying between them. CDR1 PRHDT and CDR2 FYEKMQ come from the germline V gene (reference sequence). This CDR3 is CASSLGRDEQYF. Here the CDR3 DNA reads TGTGCCAGCAGCTTAGGCCGGGACGAGCAGTACTTC.

The genes are TRBV6-4 and TRBJ2-7, with D perhaps TRBD2 (6 bases). Trimming pared 1 base from V and 9 bases from J, leaving 16 bases between. This CDR3 has 14 residues. From germline, CDR1 is MRHNA and CDR2 SNTAGT. The CDR3 DNA reads as TGTGCCAGCAGTGACTTAACGAGGGAGGTTCGGCAGTACTTC. The encoded protein is CASSDLTREVRQYF.

This CDR3 is CASSAEGTAAYEQYF. The CDR3 DNA sequence: TGTGCCAGCAGCGCCGAGGGGACAGCAGCCTACGAGCAGTACTTC. This chain uses TRBV9 with TRBJ2-7; TRBD1 aligns across 7 bases. CDR3 length: 15 amino acids. The germline V gene encodes CDR1 SGDLS and CDR2 YYNGEE. V gave up 3 bases and J gave up 2 bases; unmatched junction bases: 8.

This clone was found once. The chain carries TRBV24-1 and TRBJ2-5; D perhaps matches TRBD1 (7 bases). Germline values: CDR1 KGHDR, CDR2 SFDVKD. The CDR3 loop spans 19 amino acids. V lost 1 base and J lost 2, with 22 bases in between. The CDR3 DNA reads TGTGCCACCAGTGATTTCCACGGTGAGGAGGGGGCGAGGCAAGAGACCCAGTACTTC. Its translation: CATSDFHGEEGARQETQYF.

The chain couples TRBV29-1 to TRBJ1-2; D not certain. Trimming removed 7 bases from V and 5 bases from J, with 17 bases in between. The CDR3 is made up of 13 amino acids. Germline lookup yields CDR1 SQVTM and CDR2 ANQGSEA. The chain's CDR3 is CSARRPGDYGYTF. For the CDR3, the DNA is TGCAGCGCCCGACGGCCAGGTGATTATGGCTACACCTTC.

A few counts support this clone. V gene TRBV7-8 combines with J gene TRBJ2-2; 16 nucleotides agree with TRBD2. The CDR3 covers 17 residues. The V and J ends lost 4 bases and 7 bases, in that order; junction bases with no gene match: 6. Germline values: CDR1 SGHVS, CDR2 FQNEAQ. CDR3 DNA sequence: TGTGCCAGCAGCTCCGGGACTAGCGGGAGGGGGCACGGGGAGCTGTTTTTT. Translating it yields CASSSGTSGRGHGELFF.

This clone has a single count. The genes are TRBV29-1 and TRBJ2-7; perhaps TRBD2 as D (6 bases). The CDR3 runs 12 residues. Germline CDR1 SQVTM, CDR2 ANQGSEA. Trimming removed 7 bases from V and 1 base from J, with 11 bases in between. CDR3 in amino acids: CSAKGTSYEQYF. For the CDR3, the DNA is TGCAGCGCGAAAGGGACTTCCTACGAGCAGTACTTC.

The gene calls are TRBV9 and TRBJ2-1; TRBD2 aligns across 8 bases. The germline CDR1 and CDR2 sequences are SGDLS and YYNGEE. This CDR3 comprises 16 residues. V dropped 4 bases and J dropped 0; count of bases not matched to a gene: 6. CDR3 bases: TGTGCCAGCAGCACAGCGGGAGTTAGCTCCTACAATGAGCAGTTCTTC. This gives the protein CASSTAGVSSYNEQFF.

This chain links TRBV29-1 with TRBJ2-7; 12 nucleotides agree with TRBD1. Germline CDR1 SQVTM, CDR2 ANQGSEA. CDR3 length equals 14 residues. V lost 6 bases and J lost 5; bases outside the gene matches: 8. The chain's CDR3 is CSVAGQGARNEQYF. CDR3 bases: TGCAGCGTAGCGGGACAGGGGGCGCGTAACGAGCAGTACTTC.

V and J are TRBV12-3 or TRBV12-4 and TRBJ2-7, with D unresolved. CDR3 length equals 13 residues. V was clipped by 5 bases and J by 2 bases, with 10 bases between them. The DNA of the CDR3 is TGTGCCAGCAGTCTCAGCGCGGCCTACGAGCAGTACTTC. This gives the protein CASSLSAAYEQYF.

This clone was counted once. The chain employs TRBV2 and TRBJ2-1; TRBD2 agrees at 7 bases. The CDR3 spans 15 residues. Germline V gives CDR1 SNHLY, CDR2 FYNNEI. The J segment lost 5 bases and the V segment lost 4 bases, leaving 8 bases of the junction unmatched. The CDR3 is CASSVGAGINNEQFF. CDR3 in DNA: TGTGCCAGCAGTGTAGGAGCGGGAATCAACAATGAGCAGTTCTTC.

V and J are TRBV5-1 and TRBJ2-5, with TRBD1 identical over 11 bases. Per the germline V gene, CDR1 is SGHRS and CDR2 is YFSETQ. The CDR3 is 15 residues long. J lost 5 bases, V lost 1 base, and 4 bases had no gene match. The CDR3 DNA is TGCGCCAGCAGCTTGAGGGGACAGGGGGGTGAGACCCAGTACTTC. Translated, it gives CASSLRGQGGETQYF.

This chain joins TRBV6-6 and TRBJ2-7; 7 nucleotides match TRBD2. The V gene's germline CDR1 is MNHNY and CDR2 SVGAGI (reference sequence). This CDR3 has 17 residues. Losses at the gene ends were 5 bases for V and 3 bases for J; bases not matched to a gene: 16. The DNA of the CDR3 is TGTGCCAGCAGTCCTTGGCTCGGCGGGAGCTCAAGCTACGAGCAGTACTTC. Its protein is CASSPWLGGSSSYEQYF.

The CDR3 here is CASSGGGSGRNEQFF. DNA of the CDR3: TGTGCCAGCAGCGGAGGTGGTAGCGGGAGGAATGAGCAGTTCTTC. The gene calls are TRBV9 and TRBJ2-1; the match to TRBD2 covers 10 bases. This CDR3 spans 15 amino acids. The germline gives CDR1 SGDLS, CDR2 YYNGEE. Unmatched junction bases numbered 7, after V lost 3 bases and J lost 7 bases.

V is TRBV6-4 and J is TRBJ2-3; TRBD2 matches 7 bases. Germline CDR1 MRHNA, CDR2 SNTAGT. Trimming took 4 bases from V and 5 from J; bases not matched to a gene: 0. CDR3 length: 12 residues. CDR3 loop: CASSGGGDTQYF. CDR3 in DNA: TGTGCCAGCAGTGGGGGGGGAGATACGCAGTATTTT.

The rearrangement uses TRBV6-2 or TRBV6-3 and TRBJ1-4, with 7 bases lining up with TRBD1. V was pared by 6 bases and J by 6 bases, with 7 bases of the junction left unmatched. Germline lookup yields CDR1 MNHEY and CDR2 SVGEGT. This CDR3 contains 14 residues. For the CDR3, the DNA is TGTGCCAGCAGATACCGGGACAGTCATGAAAAACTGTTTTTT. Protein sequence: CASRYRDSHEKLFF.

The J gene is TRBJ2-3, the V gene TRBV18; no reliable D call. V dropped 0 bases and J dropped 5 bases, with 6 bases sitting between them. The CDR3 totals 13 residues. CDR1 and CDR2 from the germline V gene are KGHSH and LQKENI. In DNA, the CDR3 is TGTGCCAGCTCACCACCGATTAGAGATACGCAGTATTTT. Protein: CASSPPIRDTQYF. The complete variable domain, with remaining parts taken from reference TRBV18 and TRBJ2-3, reads NAGVMQNPRHLVRRRGQEARLRCSPMKGHSHVYWYRQLPEEGLKFMVYLQKENIIDESGMPKERFSAEFPKEGPSILRIQQVVRGDSAAYFCASSPPIRDTQYFGPGTRLTVL.

The chain has TRBV5-4 and TRBJ2-1; D is possibly TRBD2 (5 bases). Germline V gene sequence: CDR1 SGHNT, CDR2 YYREEE (reference sequence). The CDR3 totals 13 residues. The CDR3 coding sequence is TGTGTTTGGGGAGTTAGGTCCTACAATGAGCAGTTCTTC. Its translation is CVWGVRSYNEQFF.

This chain uses TRBV14 with TRBJ1-6, with 7 positions matching TRBD1. Germline CDR1 is SGHDN and CDR2 is FVKESK. The length of the CDR3 is 15 residues. After removal of 1 base from V and 8 bases from J, the junction contained 5 bases not matched to a gene. In nucleotides, the CDR3 is TGTGCCAGCAGCCAAGGGATACAGGGGCATTCACCCCTCCACTTT. Its translation: CASSQGIQGHSPLHF.

This chain connects TRBV25-1 to TRBJ1-2; D remains ambiguous. The CDR3 contains 14 residues. Per germline, CDR1 MGHDK and CDR2 SYGVNS. Trimming left V 6 bases short and J 0 bases short, with 11 bases between. For the CDR3, the DNA is TGTGCCAGCAGCCCGGTGGAGGCTAACTATGGCTACACCTTC. It yields the protein CASSPVEANYGYTF.

The rearrangement uses TRBV4-2 and TRBJ2-1; a weak D match, TRBD2 (6 bases). V lost 4 bases and J lost 8, with 18 bases in between. In germline, CDR1 is LGHNA, CDR2 YNFKEQ. The CDR3 is 15 amino acids. CDR3 protein: CASSPGSPGMYEQFF. The DNA for the CDR3 is TGTGCCAGCAGCCCCGGGAGTCCTGGTATGTATGAGCAGTTCTTC.

The chain is built from TRBV19 and TRBJ1-6, with D uncertain. The CDR3 is made up of 13 amino acids. Germline V lookup: CDR1 LNHDA, CDR2 SQIVND (reference sequence). Trimming stripped 6 bases from V and 7 bases from J, with 10 bases between. The CDR3 spells CASSERGNSPLHF. Written as DNA, the CDR3 is TGTGCCAGTAGCGAGCGAGGGAATTCACCCCTCCACTTT. Full variable domain (rest looked up from reference TRBV19 and TRBJ1-6): DGGITQSPKYLFRKEGQNVTLSCEQNLNHDAMYWYRQDPGQGLRLIYYSQIVNDFQKGDIAEGYSVSREKKESFPLTVTSAQKNPTAFYLCASSERGNSPLHFGNGTRLTVT.

The rearrangement links TRBV28 to TRBJ2-1; D is undetermined. The CDR3 extends over 12 amino acids. Trimming stripped 6 bases from V and 7 bases from J, with 10 bases between. Germline CDR1 is MDHEN and CDR2 is SYDVKM. Here the CDR3 reads CASRESRNEQFF. The CDR3 bases are TGTGCCAGCAGGGAGTCGAGGAATGAGCAGTTCTTC.

The chain couples TRBV10-2 to TRBJ1-1, with D maybe TRBD1 (6 bases). V was cut by 4 bases and J by 8 bases, with 11 bases left in between. CDR3 length: 12 amino acids. Germline lookup yields CDR1 WSHSY and CDR2 SAAADI. Written as DNA, the CDR3 is TGCGCCAGCAGTGCTGACAGGTGGGAAGCTTTCTTT. It is translated as CASSADRWEAFF.